The clone carrying this T cell receptor (beta chain) was counted once. No antigen is known for it. The source of the sample is a study of CD8 T cell repertoires and HIV-1 epitope variants. Study overall: Twenty-five autologous and known Gag and Nef epitope variant peptides each stimulated T cells separately. IL-2, IL-7 and IL-15 were added on days 3 and 7 of approximately 10-day cultures. Autologous T cell-negative cells served as antigen-presenting cells in equal numbers. Findings of the study overall: The TAALDMSHF plasma variant had no responses, unlike KF9 (five clonotypes) and HW9 (one).

Generated by immunoSEQ multiplex PCR, the TCRdb table keeps only in-frame clones and is missing some. The data hold 6,000 or so clones, with 55% to 65% observed a single time. The germline V gene encodes CDR1 SGHAT and CDR2 FQNNGV. This CDR3 is built from 17 residues. Trimming stripped 0 bases from V and 3 bases from J, with 17 bases between. The sample consisted of cultured CD8+ T cells derived from PBMCs. This receptor was identified in a male donor with HIV. The V call is TRBV11-2, the J call TRBJ1-2; D gene ambiguous. The CDR3 loop reads CASSLDSRNSPHYGYTF. The CDR3 DNA reads as TGTGCCAGCAGCTTAGATAGTAGGAACTCTCCTCACTATGGCTACACCTTC.